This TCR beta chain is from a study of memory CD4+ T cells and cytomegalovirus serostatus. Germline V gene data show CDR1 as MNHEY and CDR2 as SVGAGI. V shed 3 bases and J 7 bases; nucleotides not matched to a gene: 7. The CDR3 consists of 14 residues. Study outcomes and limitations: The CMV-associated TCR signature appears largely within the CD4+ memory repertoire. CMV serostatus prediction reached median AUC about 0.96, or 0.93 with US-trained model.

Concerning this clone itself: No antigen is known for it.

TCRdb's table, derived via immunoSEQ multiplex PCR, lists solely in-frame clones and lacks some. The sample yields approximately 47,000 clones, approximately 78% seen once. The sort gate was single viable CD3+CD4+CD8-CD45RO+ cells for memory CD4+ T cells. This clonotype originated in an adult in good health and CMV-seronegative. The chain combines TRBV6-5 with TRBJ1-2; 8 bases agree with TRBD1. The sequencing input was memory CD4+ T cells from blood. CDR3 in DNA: TGTGCCAGCAGTTATCTGGACAGGGCGAGTGGCTACACCTTC. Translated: CASSYLDRASGYTF.